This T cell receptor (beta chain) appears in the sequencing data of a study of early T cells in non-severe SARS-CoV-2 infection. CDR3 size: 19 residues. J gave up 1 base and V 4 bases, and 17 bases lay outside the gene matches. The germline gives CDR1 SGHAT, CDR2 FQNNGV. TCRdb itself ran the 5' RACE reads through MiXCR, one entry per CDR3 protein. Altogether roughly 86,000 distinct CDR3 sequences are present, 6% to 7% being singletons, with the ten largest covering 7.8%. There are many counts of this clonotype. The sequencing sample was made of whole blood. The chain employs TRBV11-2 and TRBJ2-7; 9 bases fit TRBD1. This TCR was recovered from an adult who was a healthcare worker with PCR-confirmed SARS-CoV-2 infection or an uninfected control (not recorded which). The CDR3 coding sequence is TGTGCCAGCAGCTCCTCCACCGGGACAGGGCTAAGCCGATCCTACGAGCAGTACTTC. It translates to CASSSSTGTGLSRSYEQYF.